This TCR beta chain was obtained from a study of CD8 T cells in ankylosing spondylitis. General observations from the study: There was reportedly significant enrichment of clones that were disease-linked in matched ankylosing spondylitis synovial fluid.

TCRdb reprocessed the 5' RACE reads with MiXCR, giving one entry per CDR3 protein. The sample lists about 130,000 distinct CDR3 sequences, around 9.7% occurring once. This CDR3 has 14 amino acids. The V end was cut by 1 base, the J end by 7 bases, with 10 bases between. This clonotype was detected many times. The target antigen is unknown. Specimen: blood, either unsorted or a sorted T cell fraction (not recorded which). This TCR derives from a male donor with ankylosing spondylitis or in good health (not recorded which). This chain connects TRBV12-3 or TRBV12-4 to TRBJ1-4; D is unresolved. This CDR3 reads CASSLGNSGEKLFF. For the CDR3, the DNA is TGTGCCAGCAGTTTAGGCAACAGCGGTGAAAAACTGTTTTTT.